A selection of T cell receptor beta chains follows, all from one sample in a study of blood T cell repertoires in COVID-19. Assay: immunoSEQ multiplex PCR; the TCRdb copy retains only in-frame clones and omits some. The sample lists roughly 150,000 clones; around nine tenths were seen once. The material sequenced was peripheral blood. These receptors were collected from a man in his fifties or sixties who had recovered from COVID-19. The CDR3 runs from the conserved cysteine through the conserved F or W. The size field is filled for only some rows; it gives once, few, many or a size class.

CASSLTGSANEKLFF	.	TRBV7-9	TRBJ1-4
CASSSTLGSGYEQYF	once	TRBV5-1	TRBJ2-7
CASSRQGAQGETQYF	.	TRBV3-1/TRBV3-2	TRBJ2-5
CASSTGLAGGNEQFF	.	TRBV5-1	TRBJ2-1
CASSVGAGGYEQYF	.	TRBV9	TRBJ2-7
CASSQTGYQETQYF	.	TRBV11-2	TRBJ2-5
CASSLDILYGYTF	once	TRBV7-8	TRBJ1-2
CASSRVGRGPTPNEQFF	.	TRBV19	TRBJ2-1
CASSYSLGGGQPQHF	.	TRBV6-5	TRBJ1-5
CASSRGQRSGNTIYF	few	TRBV3-1/TRBV3-2	TRBJ1-3
CASSAGQSGGALGEQFF	.	TRBV9	TRBJ2-1
CASSHTIAGSSYNEQFF	.	TRBV4-3	TRBJ2-1
CASSLRIAGGPYNEQFF	once	TRBV4-3	TRBJ2-1
CATSAGTSGSGDPGELFF	.	TRBV15	TRBJ2-2
CASSPGQNEKLFF	.	TRBV19	TRBJ1-4
CASSQGQGWSGYTF	.	TRBV7-9	TRBJ1-2
CASSLEGAGSNQPQHF	.	TRBV5-1	TRBJ1-5
CATSLDRGLKDTQYF	.	TRBV15	TRBJ2-3
CAWGPQGNTIYF	.	TRBV30	TRBJ1-3
CASGAQLDYGYTF	few	TRBV5-5	TRBJ1-2
CASSQGLAGGYEQYF	.	TRBV14	TRBJ2-7
CASSPRRAGATDTQYF	.	TRBV18	TRBJ2-3
CASSLLPGFGQPQHF	.	TRBV5-1	TRBJ1-5
CASSLQGMGETQYF	.	TRBV7-3	TRBJ2-5